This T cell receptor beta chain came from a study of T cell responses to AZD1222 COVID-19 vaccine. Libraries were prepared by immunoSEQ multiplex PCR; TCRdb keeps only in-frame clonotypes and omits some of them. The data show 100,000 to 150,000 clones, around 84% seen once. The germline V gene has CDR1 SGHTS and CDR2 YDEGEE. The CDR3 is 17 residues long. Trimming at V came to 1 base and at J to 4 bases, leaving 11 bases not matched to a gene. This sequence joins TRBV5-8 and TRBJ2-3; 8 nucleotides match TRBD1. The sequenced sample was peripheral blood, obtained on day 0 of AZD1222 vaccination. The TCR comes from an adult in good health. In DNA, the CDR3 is TGTGCCAGCAGCTTGAGACAGGGGAGTCGGATGGCAGATACGCAGTATTTT. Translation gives CASSLRQGSRMADTQYF.